The 3 T cell receptor beta chains reported below all come from one sample, sequenced in a study of CD8 T cells in Susac syndrome. An input of 0.5 to 1 ug of RNA was subjected to reverse transcription using random hexamers. One entry per CDR3 protein results from TCRdb running MiXCR on the immunoSEQ multiplex PCR reads. Of about 210,000 distinct CDR3 sequences in the sample, 94% were seen once. What was sequenced was CD4+ T cells from PBMCs. The receptors originated from a human donor with Susac syndrome.

Only one count was recorded for this clonotype. This chain connects TRBV12-3 or TRBV12-4 to TRBJ2-1; D not resolved. The CDR3 is made up of 15 amino acids. Trimming shortened V by 5 bases and J by 0 bases, and 11 bases separated the two germline ends. In DNA, the CDR3 is TGTGCCAGCAGTCCTACACGTATCTCCTACAATGAGCAGTTCTTC. Translation gives CASSPTRISYNEQFF.

V is TRBV7-2 and J is TRBJ1-1; tentatively, D is TRBD1 (6 bases). V was shortened by 5 bases and J by 6 bases, with 10 bases between the two germline ends. The V gene's germline CDR1 is SGHTA and CDR2 FQGNSA. This CDR3 region has 12 residues. Written as DNA, the CDR3 is TGTGCCAGCAGCGCAGGGGCCCCTGAAGCTTTCTTT. Translated: CASSAGAPEAFF.

The J gene is TRBJ2-3, the V gene TRBV20-1, with TRBD2 as a possible D gene (6 bases). Trimming removed 8 bases from V and 1 base from J, with 13 bases in between. The CDR3 contains 13 residues. CDR1 is DFQATT and CDR2 is SNEGSKA in the germline V gene (reference sequence). The DNA of the CDR3 is TGCAGTCACGCGGGGAGTGGCACAGATACGCAGTATTTT. Encoded protein: CSHAGSGTDTQYF.